A selection of T cell receptor beta chains follows, all from one sample in a study of T cell responses to AZD1222 COVID-19 vaccine. Clones were sequenced by immunoSEQ multiplex PCR, and TCRdb holds only the in-frame ones, with some missing. The data contain tens of thousands of clones, nearly 90% of them seen just once; the ten biggest clones take up 1.3%. The sequenced sample was peripheral blood, obtained 28 days after the second AZD1222 dose. The receptors originated from an adult who received the AZD1222 COVID-19 vaccine. The CDR3 runs from the conserved cysteine through the conserved F or W. Each record gives: J gene, D gene, V gene, clone size, CDR3 DNA, CDR3 protein. The D gene is left open where the match is weak. For some rows the clone size is stated as once, few or many, or as a class when expanded; others skip it.

j_call: TRBJ1-3; d_call: NA; v_call: TRBV15; clone_size: NA; cdr3_nt: TGTGCCACCAGCAGTCGTGGACTCTCTGGAAACACCATATATTTT; cdr3_aa: CATSSRGLSGNTIYF
j_call: TRBJ1-1; d_call: TRBD1; v_call: TRBV9; clone_size: NA; cdr3_nt: TGTGCCAGCAGCGCCGGACAGGTGCGAAGTGGTGAAGCTTTCTTT; cdr3_aa: CASSAGQVRSGEAFF
j_call: TRBJ2-5; d_call: TRBD1; v_call: TRBV7-9; clone_size: NA; cdr3_nt: TGTGCCAGCAGCTTTGGGACAGGGGATTCGGAGACCCAGTACTTC; cdr3_aa: CASSFGTGDSETQYF
j_call: TRBJ2-1; d_call: TRBD2; v_call: TRBV7-9; clone_size: NA; cdr3_nt: TGTGCCAGCAGCCCTACAGCGGGCGGGGGGAACAATGAGCAGTTCTTC; cdr3_aa: CASSPTAGGGNNEQFF
j_call: TRBJ1-6; d_call: TRBD1; v_call: TRBV30; clone_size: few; cdr3_nt: TGTGCCTGGAGTGTCATGGCAGGGGGTTCACCCCTCCACTTT; cdr3_aa: CAWSVMAGGSPLHF
j_call: TRBJ1-6; d_call: NA; v_call: TRBV21-1; clone_size: NA; cdr3_nt: TGTGCCAGCAGCGCCCCTGGCTCCCGAGACAGACTGAATTCACCCCTCCACTTT; cdr3_aa: CASSAPGSRDRLNSPLHF
j_call: TRBJ2-1; d_call: TRBD2; v_call: TRBV4-3; clone_size: NA; cdr3_nt: TGCGCCAGCAGCCAAGGGACTAGCGGAGACAATGAGCAGTTCTTC; cdr3_aa: CASSQGTSGDNEQFF
j_call: TRBJ1-5; d_call: NA; v_call: TRBV6-1; clone_size: NA; cdr3_nt: TGTGCCAGCAGTGAAGAGGGATTGAGCAATCAGCCCCAGCATTTT; cdr3_aa: CASSEEGLSNQPQHF
j_call: TRBJ2-3; d_call: NA; v_call: TRBV19; clone_size: NA; cdr3_nt: TGTGCCAGTAGTATAGGCCCTGAACCTAGCACAGATACGCAGTATTTT; cdr3_aa: CASSIGPEPSTDTQYF
j_call: TRBJ1-2; d_call: NA; v_call: TRBV6-2/TRBV6-3; clone_size: NA; cdr3_nt: TGTGCCAGCAGCAGGAACAGGGCTAACTATGGCTACACCTTC; cdr3_aa: CASSRNRANYGYTF
j_call: TRBJ2-7; d_call: NA; v_call: TRBV18; clone_size: NA; cdr3_nt: TGTGCCAGCTCCCGGGAGTTCGATTCCTACGAGCAGTACTTC; cdr3_aa: CASSREFDSYEQYF
j_call: TRBJ2-5; d_call: TRBD1; v_call: TRBV5-4; clone_size: NA; cdr3_nt: TGTGCCAGCAGAAGGACAGGGGGACAAGAGACCCAGTACTTC; cdr3_aa: CASRRTGGQETQYF
j_call: TRBJ2-2; d_call: NA; v_call: TRBV6-5; clone_size: NA; cdr3_nt: TGTGCCATCGTTTCGGCAGGGAACACCGGGGAGCTGTTTTTT; cdr3_aa: CAIVSAGNTGELFF
j_call: TRBJ1-1; d_call: NA; v_call: TRBV10-3; clone_size: NA; cdr3_nt: TGTGCCATCAGTGAGCGGGAAGGGTCTGAAGCTTTCTTT; cdr3_aa: CAISEREGSEAFF
j_call: TRBJ2-7; d_call: NA; v_call: TRBV6-5; clone_size: NA; cdr3_nt: TGTGCCAGCAGTCAGGGCGGGGAGCAGTACTTC; cdr3_aa: CASSQGGEQYF
j_call: TRBJ1-2; d_call: NA; v_call: TRBV5-1; clone_size: NA; cdr3_nt: TGCGCCAGCAGCTTCTCAGGGGATGGCTACACCTTC; cdr3_aa: CASSFSGDGYTF
j_call: TRBJ2-1; d_call: NA; v_call: TRBV5-1; clone_size: NA; cdr3_nt: TGCGCCAGCAGCGTGGAGGGCCTCGGGTCGGAGCAGTTCTTC; cdr3_aa: CASSVEGLGSEQFF
j_call: TRBJ1-5; d_call: NA; v_call: TRBV16; clone_size: NA; cdr3_nt: TGTGCCAGCAGCCAAACCACAGGGATGGGCAATCAGCCCCAGCATTTT; cdr3_aa: CASSQTTGMGNQPQHF
j_call: TRBJ2-7; d_call: TRBD2; v_call: TRBV15; clone_size: NA; cdr3_nt: TGTGCCACCAGCAGAGCAAGCGGGAGGGACCCCTACGAGCAGTACTTC; cdr3_aa: CATSRASGRDPYEQYF
j_call: TRBJ2-2; d_call: NA; v_call: TRBV19; clone_size: NA; cdr3_nt: TGTACCAGTAGTATAAGGGGAGCGGGCTTTGGCACCGGGGAGCTGTTTTTT; cdr3_aa: CTSSIRGAGFGTGELFF
j_call: TRBJ2-1; d_call: NA; v_call: TRBV5-1; clone_size: NA; cdr3_nt: TGCGCCAGCTGCCCAGGGGCAGGGGAATACAATGAGCAGTTCTTC; cdr3_aa: CASCPGAGEYNEQFF
j_call: TRBJ1-2; d_call: TRBD1; v_call: TRBV19; clone_size: NA; cdr3_nt: TGTGCCAGTAGTGATCGGGACAGGCGGTCGAGCTACACCTTC; cdr3_aa: CASSDRDRRSSYTF
j_call: TRBJ1-2; d_call: NA; v_call: TRBV7-2; clone_size: NA; cdr3_nt: TGTGCCAGCAGCTTACCTCGGGCCACAGGTTATGGCTACACCTTC; cdr3_aa: CASSLPRATGYGYTF
j_call: TRBJ1-3; d_call: NA; v_call: TRBV29-1; clone_size: NA; cdr3_nt: TGCAGCGTTGAGGACAGCATTGGAAACACCATATATTTT; cdr3_aa: CSVEDSIGNTIYF
j_call: TRBJ2-6; d_call: NA; v_call: TRBV18; clone_size: NA; cdr3_nt: TGTGCCAGCTCACACGAGGGGGCCAACGTCCTGACTTTC; cdr3_aa: CASSHEGANVLTF
j_call: TRBJ2-2; d_call: NA; v_call: TRBV5-4; clone_size: NA; cdr3_nt: TGTGCCAGCAGCCCCTACAACACCGGGGAGCTGTTTTTT; cdr3_aa: CASSPYNTGELFF
j_call: TRBJ2-5; d_call: TRBD2; v_call: TRBV4-1; clone_size: NA; cdr3_nt: TGCGCCAGCAGCGCCCCGGGACTAGCGGGAGGGCCTGGGCAAGAGACCCAGTACTTC; cdr3_aa: CASSAPGLAGGPGQETQYF
j_call: TRBJ2-7; d_call: NA; v_call: TRBV5-4; clone_size: once; cdr3_nt: TGTGCCAGCAGCTCGACAGCCTACGAGCAGTACTTC; cdr3_aa: CASSSTAYEQYF
j_call: TRBJ1-1; d_call: NA; v_call: TRBV10-3; clone_size: NA; cdr3_nt: TGTGCCATCAGTGAGCCGGCGAGGGGTGGGACTGAAGCTTTCTTT; cdr3_aa: CAISEPARGGTEAFF
j_call: TRBJ1-5; d_call: TRBD1; v_call: TRBV28; clone_size: NA; cdr3_nt: TGTGCCAGCAGTTCAACAGGGGTGAATCAGCCCCAGCATTTT; cdr3_aa: CASSSTGVNQPQHF
j_call: TRBJ2-5; d_call: NA; v_call: TRBV6-1; clone_size: NA; cdr3_nt: TGTGCCAGCAGTGAAGCTCTGGGGGTCGGAGAGACCCAGTACTTC; cdr3_aa: CASSEALGVGETQYF
j_call: TRBJ1-5; d_call: TRBD1; v_call: TRBV28; clone_size: once; cdr3_nt: TGTGCCAGCAGTCTCGACAGGGCCAGCAATCAGCCCCAGCATTTT; cdr3_aa: CASSLDRASNQPQHF
j_call: TRBJ2-7; d_call: TRBD1; v_call: TRBV29-1; clone_size: NA; cdr3_nt: TGCAGCGTCGCTGGACAGGGAAAATCCTACGAGCAGTACTTC; cdr3_aa: CSVAGQGKSYEQYF
j_call: TRBJ2-2; d_call: TRBD2; v_call: TRBV9; clone_size: NA; cdr3_nt: TGTGCCAGCAGCGTAACCCCGACTAGCGGGATCGGCGGGGAGCTGTTTTTT; cdr3_aa: CASSVTPTSGIGGELFF
j_call: TRBJ2-4; d_call: TRBD1; v_call: TRBV19; clone_size: NA; cdr3_nt: TGTGCCAGTAGTATTTCGCTTGTAGGACAGGCTTTAGCCAAAAACATTCAGTACTTC; cdr3_aa: CASSISLVGQALAKNIQYF
j_call: TRBJ1-4; d_call: TRBD1; v_call: TRBV5-5; clone_size: NA; cdr3_nt: TGTGCCAGCAGCCCCGGGACAGGGGATGAAAAACTGTTTTTT; cdr3_aa: CASSPGTGDEKLFF
j_call: TRBJ1-5; d_call: NA; v_call: TRBV19; clone_size: NA; cdr3_nt: TGTGCCAGTACCGTCACAGTCTTCAATCAGCCCCAGCATTTT; cdr3_aa: CASTVTVFNQPQHF
j_call: TRBJ1-5; d_call: NA; v_call: TRBV7-2; clone_size: NA; cdr3_nt: TGTGCCAGCAGCTCAGGGGTGTGGAGCAATCAGCCCCAGCATTTT; cdr3_aa: CASSSGVWSNQPQHF
j_call: TRBJ2-2; d_call: TRBD2; v_call: TRBV7-3; clone_size: NA; cdr3_nt: TGTGCCAGCAGCTTAAGTGGGCGGGAGTCCGGGGAGCTGTTTTTT; cdr3_aa: CASSLSGRESGELFF
j_call: TRBJ2-3; d_call: NA; v_call: TRBV19; clone_size: NA; cdr3_nt: TGTGCCAGTAGTCGGGACTCAGGGTGGCGGAGCACAGATACGCAGTATTTT; cdr3_aa: CASSRDSGWRSTDTQYF
j_call: TRBJ1-1; d_call: NA; v_call: TRBV18; clone_size: NA; cdr3_nt: TGTGCCAGCTCACCATTCGCGGACAACATGAACACTGAAGCTTTCTTT; cdr3_aa: CASSPFADNMNTEAFF